The rows below give T cell receptor beta chains drawn from one sample of a study of blood T cell repertoires in COVID-19. TCRdb's table, derived via immunoSEQ multiplex PCR, lists solely in-frame clones and lacks some. In the table there are under 60,000 clones, 85% to 95% of which are singletons. The specimen sequenced was peripheral blood. The source of these receptors is a man aged 45-60 years with acute or convalescent COVID-19. Each CDR3 is given with its conserved first and last residue. The D gene is left open where the match is weak. Rows give clone size only sometimes, using once, few, many, or a class for an expanded clone.

clone_size: -; d_call: -; j_call: TRBJ2-7; v_call: TRBV3-1/TRBV3-2; cdr3_aa: CASSQDGPVVF; cdr3_nt: TGTGCCAGCAGCCAAGATGGCCCCGTGGTGTTC
clone_size: -; d_call: -; j_call: TRBJ1-5; v_call: TRBV5-5; cdr3_aa: CASSPGSGEGNQPQHF; cdr3_nt: TGTGCCAGCAGCCCCGGGTCGGGGGAAGGAAATCAGCCCCAGCATTTT
clone_size: medium-sized; d_call: TRBD1; j_call: TRBJ2-7; v_call: TRBV6-2/TRBV6-3; cdr3_aa: CASSPGQGAKEQYF; cdr3_nt: TGTGCCAGCAGTCCCGGACAGGGGGCTAAAGAGCAGTACTTC
clone_size: few; d_call: TRBD1; j_call: TRBJ1-2; v_call: TRBV7-2; cdr3_aa: CASSPETGGYGGYTF; cdr3_nt: TGTGCCAGCAGCCCAGAGACAGGGGGCTACGGTGGCTACACCTTC
clone_size: -; d_call: -; j_call: TRBJ1-1; v_call: TRBV18; cdr3_aa: CASSPRSGIGAPNTEAFF; cdr3_nt: TGTGCCAGCTCACCACGATCGGGGATCGGCGCCCCGAACACTGAAGCTTTCTTT
clone_size: -; d_call: TRBD1; j_call: TRBJ1-2; v_call: TRBV29-1; cdr3_aa: CSVWNRGLGYTF; cdr3_nt: TGCAGCGTATGGAACAGGGGTCTTGGCTACACCTTC
clone_size: -; d_call: TRBD2; j_call: TRBJ2-1; v_call: TRBV19; cdr3_aa: CASSAPGGLNEQFF; cdr3_nt: TGTGCCAGTAGTGCCCCGGGAGGGCTCAATGAGCAGTTCTTC
clone_size: -; d_call: -; j_call: TRBJ1-2; v_call: TRBV12-3/TRBV12-4; cdr3_aa: CASSLYGMRGYTF; cdr3_nt: TGTGCCAGCAGTTTGTACGGGATGAGAGGCTACACCTTC
clone_size: -; d_call: -; j_call: TRBJ2-1; v_call: TRBV9; cdr3_aa: CASSVVTVSYNEQFF; cdr3_nt: TGTGCCAGCAGCGTAGTGACAGTCTCCTACAATGAGCAGTTCTTC
clone_size: once; d_call: -; j_call: TRBJ1-4; v_call: TRBV6-1; cdr3_aa: CASSEGVAGGKLFF; cdr3_nt: TGTGCCAGCAGTGAAGGTGTGGCAGGCGGGAAACTGTTTTTT
clone_size: -; d_call: -; j_call: TRBJ2-3; v_call: TRBV6-2/TRBV6-3; cdr3_aa: CASSRSDTQYF; cdr3_nt: TGTGCCAGCAGTCGGTCAGATACGCAGTATTTT
clone_size: -; d_call: TRBD2; j_call: TRBJ2-3; v_call: TRBV6-6; cdr3_aa: CASRPGLADTQYF; cdr3_nt: TGTGCCAGCAGACCCGGACTAGCAGATACGCAGTATTTT
clone_size: -; d_call: TRBD1; j_call: TRBJ1-2; v_call: TRBV15; cdr3_aa: CATSRETGALLYGYTF; cdr3_nt: TGTGCCACCAGCAGAGAAACAGGGGCCCTTCTTTATGGCTACACCTTC
clone_size: -; d_call: TRBD1; j_call: TRBJ1-4; v_call: TRBV11-2; cdr3_aa: CASSATGSHNEKLFF; cdr3_nt: TGTGCCAGCAGCGCGACAGGGTCCCATAATGAAAAACTGTTTTTT
clone_size: -; d_call: -; j_call: TRBJ1-2; v_call: TRBV5-1; cdr3_aa: CASSFSRGSYGYTF; cdr3_nt: TGCGCCAGCAGCTTTTCCAGGGGATCCTATGGCTACACCTTC
clone_size: -; d_call: TRBD1; j_call: TRBJ1-2; v_call: TRBV30; cdr3_aa: CAWSVGGQGVGGYTF; cdr3_nt: TGTGCCTGGAGTGTAGGCGGACAGGGGGTTGGTGGCTACACCTTC
clone_size: -; d_call: -; j_call: TRBJ2-7; v_call: TRBV7-2; cdr3_aa: CASSLDGTHGYEQYF; cdr3_nt: TGTGCCAGCAGCTTAGATGGCACCCACGGGTACGAGCAGTACTTC
clone_size: -; d_call: -; j_call: TRBJ1-1; v_call: TRBV18; cdr3_aa: CASSPVQQETEAFF; cdr3_nt: TGTGCCAGCTCACCCGTTCAACAGGAAACTGAAGCTTTCTTT
clone_size: -; d_call: -; j_call: TRBJ2-1; v_call: TRBV4-3; cdr3_aa: CASSQDATSANEQFF; cdr3_nt: TGCGCCAGCAGCCAAGATGCGACTAGTGCTAATGAGCAGTTCTTC
clone_size: -; d_call: TRBD1; j_call: TRBJ1-5; v_call: TRBV18; cdr3_aa: CASSPGQDNQPQHF; cdr3_nt: TGTGCCAGCTCCCCGGGACAGGATAATCAGCCCCAGCATTTT
clone_size: -; d_call: -; j_call: TRBJ2-7; v_call: TRBV5-4; cdr3_aa: CASSLRRGNYEQYF; cdr3_nt: TGTGCCAGCAGCTTAAGGCGGGGTAACTACGAGCAGTACTTC
clone_size: -; d_call: TRBD2; j_call: TRBJ2-2; v_call: TRBV19; cdr3_aa: CASTLGLAGVTGELFF; cdr3_nt: TGTGCCAGTACGCTTGGGCTAGCGGGAGTCACCGGGGAGCTGTTTTTT
clone_size: -; d_call: -; j_call: TRBJ2-2; v_call: TRBV4-3; cdr3_aa: CASSQGRHPTGELFF; cdr3_nt: TGCGCCAGCAGCCAAGGGCGACATCCCACCGGGGAGCTGTTTTTT
clone_size: once; d_call: -; j_call: TRBJ2-2; v_call: TRBV5-1; cdr3_aa: CASSKSGLGLNTGELFF; cdr3_nt: TGCGCCAGCAGCAAATCCGGACTGGGACTTAACACCGGGGAGCTGTTTTTT
clone_size: -; d_call: TRBD1; j_call: TRBJ1-5; v_call: TRBV7-9; cdr3_aa: CASSFSGRGTGGSQPQHF; cdr3_nt: TGTGCCAGCAGCTTTAGCGGCCGAGGGACAGGGGGTTCTCAGCCCCAGCATTTT
clone_size: -; d_call: TRBD2; j_call: TRBJ2-7; v_call: TRBV5-1; cdr3_aa: CASSIGTSGYLRNEQYF; cdr3_nt: TGCGCCAGCAGCATAGGGACTAGCGGGTACCTGAGAAACGAGCAGTACTTC
clone_size: -; d_call: -; j_call: TRBJ2-1; v_call: TRBV27; cdr3_aa: CASRRTESYNEQFF; cdr3_nt: TGTGCCAGCAGACGGACAGAGTCCTACAATGAGCAGTTCTTC
clone_size: -; d_call: TRBD1; j_call: TRBJ1-1; v_call: TRBV25-1; cdr3_aa: CASSDRGRKAFF; cdr3_nt: TGTGCCAGCAGTGATAGGGGGCGGAAAGCTTTCTTT
clone_size: -; d_call: TRBD2; j_call: TRBJ2-1; v_call: TRBV19; cdr3_aa: CASSIGVTSGRAAYNEQFF; cdr3_nt: TGTGCCAGTAGTATTGGGGTGACTAGCGGGAGGGCGGCCTACAATGAGCAGTTCTTC
clone_size: once; d_call: -; j_call: TRBJ2-3; v_call: TRBV12-3/TRBV12-4; cdr3_aa: CASSFRRGTQYF; cdr3_nt: TGTGCCAGCAGTTTTAGGAGGGGCACGCAGTATTTT
clone_size: once; d_call: TRBD2; j_call: TRBJ2-7; v_call: TRBV6-5; cdr3_aa: CASRKAGAYEQYF; cdr3_nt: TGTGCCAGCAGGAAGGCGGGAGCCTACGAGCAGTACTTC
clone_size: once; d_call: -; j_call: TRBJ1-1; v_call: TRBV5-1; cdr3_aa: CASSLGRGPTEAFF; cdr3_nt: TGCGCCAGCAGCCTGGGTCGGGGTCCAACTGAAGCTTTCTTT
clone_size: -; d_call: -; j_call: TRBJ2-5; v_call: TRBV5-4; cdr3_aa: CASSSPLQETQYF; cdr3_nt: TGTGCCAGCAGCTCCCCCCTCCAAGAGACCCAGTACTTC
clone_size: -; d_call: -; j_call: TRBJ2-3; v_call: TRBV19; cdr3_aa: CASSIGGLTDTQYF; cdr3_nt: TGTGCCAGTAGTATCGGAGGCCTCACAGATACGCAGTATTTT
clone_size: once; d_call: TRBD2; j_call: TRBJ2-2; v_call: TRBV9; cdr3_aa: CASSAGGRNTGELFF; cdr3_nt: TGTGCCAGCAGCGCGGGAGGTCGGAACACCGGGGAGCTGTTTTTT
clone_size: -; d_call: -; j_call: TRBJ2-5; v_call: TRBV5-1; cdr3_aa: CASSRGSGKETQYF; cdr3_nt: TGCGCCAGCAGCCGAGGGTCCGGGAAAGAGACCCAGTACTTC
clone_size: -; d_call: -; j_call: TRBJ1-5; v_call: TRBV29-1; cdr3_aa: CSVVGGEGNQPQHF; cdr3_nt: TGCAGCGTTGTGGGGGGTGAGGGCAATCAGCCCCAGCATTTT
clone_size: -; d_call: TRBD1; j_call: TRBJ2-1; v_call: TRBV5-1; cdr3_aa: CASSYRGQGENEQFF; cdr3_nt: TGCGCCAGCAGTTACAGGGGACAGGGTGAAAATGAGCAGTTCTTC
clone_size: -; d_call: -; j_call: TRBJ1-5; v_call: TRBV6-1; cdr3_aa: CASSEAGGLDQPQHF; cdr3_nt: TGTGCCAGCAGTGAAGCTGGAGGGTTGGATCAGCCCCAGCATTTT
clone_size: -; d_call: TRBD2; j_call: TRBJ2-1; v_call: TRBV12-5; cdr3_aa: CASGSYRIQGTSGYNEQFF; cdr3_nt: TGTGCTAGTGGTTCTTACCGTATTCAGGGGACTAGCGGTTACAATGAGCAGTTCTTC
clone_size: -; d_call: TRBD1; j_call: TRBJ2-7; v_call: TRBV11-3; cdr3_aa: CASSSGQGGEQYF; cdr3_nt: TGTGCCAGCAGCTCCGGACAGGGGGGAGAGCAGTACTTC
clone_size: -; d_call: TRBD1; j_call: TRBJ2-7; v_call: TRBV4-1; cdr3_aa: CASSQEGTGGYEQYF; cdr3_nt: TGCGCCAGCAGCCAAGAAGGGACAGGGGGGTACGAGCAGTACTTC
clone_size: -; d_call: -; j_call: TRBJ2-3; v_call: TRBV29-1; cdr3_aa: CSVHREIDTQYF; cdr3_nt: TGCAGCGTACACCGGGAGATAGATACGCAGTATTTT
clone_size: -; d_call: -; j_call: TRBJ1-1; v_call: TRBV19; cdr3_aa: CASSIDINTEAFF; cdr3_nt: TGTGCCAGTAGTATAGATATTAACACTGAAGCTTTCTTT
clone_size: -; d_call: TRBD2; j_call: TRBJ2-7; v_call: TRBV5-6; cdr3_aa: CASSETSGRAITYEQYF; cdr3_nt: TGTGCCAGCAGCGAGACTAGCGGGAGGGCCATAACCTACGAGCAGTACTTC
clone_size: -; d_call: TRBD1; j_call: TRBJ1-2; v_call: TRBV29-1; cdr3_aa: CSVGDSYGYTF; cdr3_nt: TGCAGCGTGGGGGACAGCTATGGCTACACCTTC
clone_size: -; d_call: -; j_call: TRBJ1-1; v_call: TRBV5-1; cdr3_aa: CASAIGGTEAFF; cdr3_nt: TGCGCCAGCGCCATAGGGGGAACCGAAGCTTTCTTT
clone_size: -; d_call: TRBD1; j_call: TRBJ1-1; v_call: TRBV9; cdr3_aa: CASSPGGTGKAEAFF; cdr3_nt: TGTGCCAGCAGCCCAGGGGGGACAGGCAAGGCTGAAGCTTTCTTT
clone_size: -; d_call: -; j_call: TRBJ2-1; v_call: TRBV25-1; cdr3_aa: CASSRGHEQFF; cdr3_nt: TGTGCCAGCAGCAGGGGCCATGAGCAGTTCTTC
clone_size: -; d_call: TRBD1; j_call: TRBJ1-4; v_call: TRBV7-9; cdr3_aa: CASSLVDPTGNLKLFF; cdr3_nt: TGTGCCAGCAGCTTAGTTGACCCGACAGGGAACCTGAAACTGTTTTTT
clone_size: -; d_call: TRBD1; j_call: TRBJ1-5; v_call: TRBV5-6; cdr3_aa: CASSSDRGWGQPQHF; cdr3_nt: TGTGCCAGCAGTTCGGACAGGGGATGGGGACAGCCCCAGCATTTT
clone_size: -; d_call: TRBD1; j_call: TRBJ1-2; v_call: TRBV7-9; cdr3_aa: CASSLGQGPANYGYTF; cdr3_nt: TGTGCCAGCAGCTTGGGACAGGGGCCGGCGAACTATGGCTACACCTTC
clone_size: -; d_call: -; j_call: TRBJ2-4; v_call: TRBV2; cdr3_aa: CASSGHPDSVAKNIQYF; cdr3_nt: TGTGCCAGCAGTGGGCACCCGGACAGTGTAGCCAAAAACATTCAGTACTTC
clone_size: -; d_call: -; j_call: TRBJ1-5; v_call: TRBV30; cdr3_aa: CAWSGGAWDQPQHF; cdr3_nt: TGTGCCTGGAGCGGAGGGGCTTGGGATCAGCCCCAGCATTTT
clone_size: -; d_call: -; j_call: TRBJ2-3; v_call: TRBV5-4; cdr3_aa: CASSHSGTDTQYF; cdr3_nt: TGTGCCAGCAGTCATAGCGGCACAGATACGCAGTATTTT